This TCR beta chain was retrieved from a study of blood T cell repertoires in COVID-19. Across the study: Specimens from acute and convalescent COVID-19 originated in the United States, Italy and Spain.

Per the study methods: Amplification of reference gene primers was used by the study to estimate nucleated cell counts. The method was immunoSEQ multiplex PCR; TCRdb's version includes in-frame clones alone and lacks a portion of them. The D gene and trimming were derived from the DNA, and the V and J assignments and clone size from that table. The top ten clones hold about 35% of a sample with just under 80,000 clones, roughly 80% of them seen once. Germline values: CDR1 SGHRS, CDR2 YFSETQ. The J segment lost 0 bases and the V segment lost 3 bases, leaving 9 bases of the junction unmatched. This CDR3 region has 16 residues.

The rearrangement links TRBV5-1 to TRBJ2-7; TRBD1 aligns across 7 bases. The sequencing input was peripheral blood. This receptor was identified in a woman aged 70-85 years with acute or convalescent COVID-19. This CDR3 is CASSWSTGQLSYEQYF. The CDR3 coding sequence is TGCGCCAGCAGCTGGTCAACGGGACAGCTCTCCTACGAGCAGTACTTC. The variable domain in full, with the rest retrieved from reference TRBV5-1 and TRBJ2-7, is KAGVTQTPRYLIKTRGQQVTLSCSPISGHRSVSWYQQTPGQGLQFLFEYFSETQRNKGNFPGRFSGRQFSNSRSEMNVSTLELGDSALYLCASSWSTGQLSYEQYFGPGTRLTVT.